This T cell receptor beta chain was observed in a study of response to subunit inactivated influenza vaccine. TCRdb ran MiXCR on the RT-PCR reads and lists one entry per CDR3 protein. The top ten hold about 3% of the sample, which has roughly 500,000 distinct CDR3 sequences, approximately 24% seen once. Deletions cut 3 bases from V and 1 base from J, with 9 bases between. Germline CDR1 is GTSNPN and CDR2 is SVGIG (reference sequence). The CDR3 is 13 amino acids. The sample was also reused in another study, on T cells expressing NK-cell markers. From that study: 5'RACE template switching with UMIs produced the TCR beta cDNA.

Sample: CD4+ T cells sorted from PBMCs, taken about 12 days after vaccination. The chain joins TRBV30 to TRBJ1-1; the D gene is possibly TRBD1 (5 bases). The clonotype comes from a man aged 50-59 years who received an inactivated influenza vaccine. CDR3 sequence (DNA): TGTGCCTGGAGGAAAACAGGGAACACTGAAGCTTTCTTT. Translated: CAWRKTGNTEAFF.